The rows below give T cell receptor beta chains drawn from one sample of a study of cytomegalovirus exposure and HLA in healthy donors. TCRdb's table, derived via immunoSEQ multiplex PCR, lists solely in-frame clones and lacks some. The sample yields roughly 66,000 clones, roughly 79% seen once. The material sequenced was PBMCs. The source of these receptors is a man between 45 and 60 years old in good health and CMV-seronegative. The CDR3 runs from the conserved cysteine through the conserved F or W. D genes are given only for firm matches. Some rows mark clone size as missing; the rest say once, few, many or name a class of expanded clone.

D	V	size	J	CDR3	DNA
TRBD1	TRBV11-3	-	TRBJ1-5	CASSSKRRQGNQPQHF	TGTGCCAGCAGCTCCAAGAGGCGACAGGGTAATCAGCCCCAGCATTTT
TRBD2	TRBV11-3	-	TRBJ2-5	CASSATSGFQETQYF	TGTGCCAGCAGCGCCACTAGCGGGTTCCAAGAGACCCAGTACTTC
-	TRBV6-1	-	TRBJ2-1	CASSAPTRRNEQFF	TGTGCCAGCAGTGCGCCGACTAGACGCAATGAGCAGTTCTTC
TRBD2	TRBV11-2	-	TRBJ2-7	CASSLEAGGTYEQYF	TGTGCCAGCAGCTTAGAAGCGGGGGGGACCTACGAGCAGTACTTC
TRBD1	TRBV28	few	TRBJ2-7	CASSFRDSLNTYEQYF	TGTGCCAGCAGTTTCCGGGACAGTCTAAATACCTACGAGCAGTACTTC
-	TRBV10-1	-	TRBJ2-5	CASSEGSGVRETQYF	TGCGCCAGCAGTGAGGGGTCGGGTGTTAGGGAGACCCAGTACTTC
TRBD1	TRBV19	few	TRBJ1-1	CASRIGTAHTEAFF	TGTGCCAGTCGAATAGGGACAGCTCACACTGAAGCTTTCTTT
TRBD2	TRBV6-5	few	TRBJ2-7	CASRPRAGRYEQYF	TGTGCCAGCAGGCCGAGAGCGGGAAGGTACGAGCAGTACTTC
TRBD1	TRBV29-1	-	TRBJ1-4	CSGTTGGLREKLFF	TGCAGCGGGACAACAGGGGGATTGAGAGAAAAACTGTTTTTT
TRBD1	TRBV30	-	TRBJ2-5	CAWSAGRTGGETQYF	TGTGCCTGGAGTGCGGGACGGACAGGGGGGGAGACCCAGTACTTC
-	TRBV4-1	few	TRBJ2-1	CASSQGWGGANEQFF	TGCGCCAGCAGCCAAGGGTGGGGGGGCGCCAATGAGCAGTTCTTC
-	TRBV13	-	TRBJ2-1	CASSLGSGDQFF	TGTGCCAGCAGCTTAGGTTCCGGGGATCAGTTCTTC
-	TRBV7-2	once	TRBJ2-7	CASSPSQGVTYEQYF	TGTGCCAGCAGTCCCTCGCAGGGCGTTACCTACGAGCAGTACTTC
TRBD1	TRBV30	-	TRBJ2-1	CAWTPPGTGAVNEQFF	TGTGCCTGGACCCCACCCGGGACAGGGGCAGTAAATGAGCAGTTCTTC
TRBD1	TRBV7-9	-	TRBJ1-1	CASSHTGDTEAFF	TGTGCCAGCAGTCATACAGGGGACACTGAAGCTTTCTTT
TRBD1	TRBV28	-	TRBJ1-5	CATKGGSQPQHF	TGTGCCACTAAAGGGGGCAGTCAGCCCCAGCATTTT
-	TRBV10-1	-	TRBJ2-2	CASSELRAGELFF	TGCGCCAGCAGTGAGCTGAGGGCCGGGGAGCTGTTTTTT